The 29 T cell receptor beta chains presented below share a single source sample, sequenced in a study of T-cell memory formation after mild COVID-19. TCRdb independently ran MiXCR on the 5' RACE reads; one entry per CDR3 protein. The sample contains 250,000 to 300,000 distinct CDR3 sequences, about a sixth of which appear only once. Sample: PBMCs or a T cell subset sorted from them (not recorded which). The receptors come from a man younger than 30 who had mild COVID-19 (a few samples of this study predate the infection). Cell type and time point are not known.

A few counts support this clonotype. This rearrangement joins TRBV20-1 to TRBJ1-2; the match to TRBD1 covers 11 bases. The CDR3 sequence is 15 residues long. From germline, CDR1 is DFQATT and CDR2 SNEGSKA (reference sequence). V trimming: 6 bases; J trimming: 3 bases; junction bases outside the gene matches: 9. The CDR3 bases are TGCAGTGCCCCGGACAGGGGGCGGGGCGACTATGGCTACACCTTC. This sequence encodes CSAPDRGRGDYGYTF.

This clonotype was counted a few times. This chain links TRBV4-1 with TRBJ1-1, with D possibly being TRBD1 (6 bases). Germline lookup yields CDR1 MGHRA and CDR2 YSYEKL. The CDR3 sequence is 15 residues long. V was clipped by 3 bases and J by 0 bases, with 11 bases between them. This chain's CDR3 is CASSHRRGMNTEAFF. Written as DNA, the CDR3 is TGCGCCAGCAGCCATCGCAGGGGCATGAACACTGAAGCTTTCTTT.

J is TRBJ2-1 and V is TRBV4-1, with 10 bases fitting TRBD2. Germline V CDR1 and CDR2: MGHRA, YSYEKL. This CDR3 region has 15 residues. The J segment lost 9 bases and the V segment lost 3 bases, leaving 8 bases of the junction unmatched. In DNA, the CDR3 is TGCGCCAGCAGCCACCCCGGACTAGCGGCTCGTGAGCAGTTCTTC. Translating gives CASSHPGLAAREQFF.

This chain uses TRBV6-5 with TRBJ1-2; perhaps TRBD1 as D (6 bases). Trimming took 2 bases from V and 9 from J, leaving 19 bases between them. The CDR3 runs to 15 residues. The germline gives CDR1 MNHEY, CDR2 SVGAGI. The CDR3 sequence: CASSYDDTGYRSYTF. The CDR3 DNA sequence: TGTGCCAGCAGTTACGATGACACAGGGTATAGGAGCTACACCTTC.

There are a few counts of this clonotype. V gene TRBV5-8 combines with J gene TRBJ2-5; D not resolved. The germline V and J ends were trimmed by 0 bases and 1 base, with 7 bases remaining between them. Germline lookup yields CDR1 SGHTS and CDR2 YDEGEE. The CDR3 has 14 residues. This CDR3 is CASSLAAVQETQYF. CDR3 bases: TGTGCCAGCAGCTTGGCCGCGGTCCAAGAGACCCAGTACTTC.

The chain recombines TRBV7-2 with TRBJ2-3; TRBD2 matches at 15 bases. The CDR3 runs to 18 residues. V trimming: 5 bases; J trimming: 4 bases; junction bases outside the gene matches: 10. In germline, CDR1 is SGHTA, CDR2 FQGNSA. The CDR3 coding sequence is TGTGCCAGCAGCCCCGGAGGACTAGCGGGGGGGCCCGCAGATACGCAGTATTTT. Its protein is CASSPGGLAGGPADTQYF.

A few counts support this clonotype. The chain uses TRBV7-2 and TRBJ2-1, with D perhaps assigned TRBD1 or TRBD2 (5 bases each). Trimming removed 2 bases from V and 12 bases from J, with 8 bases in between. The CDR3 sequence is 11 residues long. Per the germline V gene, CDR1 is SGHTA and CDR2 is FQGNSA. The CDR3 sequence is CASSLWDLQFF. The CDR3 nucleotides are TGTGCCAGCAGCTTATGGGACCTGCAGTTCTTC.

This clonotype was seen a few times. V gene TRBV20-1 combines with J gene TRBJ2-3; 9 nucleotides line up with TRBD2. Germline CDR1 is DFQATT and CDR2 is SNEGSKA (reference sequence). Trimming removed 6 bases from V and 1 base from J; junction bases left unmatched: 5. The CDR3 is made up of 14 amino acids. In DNA, the CDR3 is TGCAGTGCAGAAGCGGGGGGCCGCACAGATACGCAGTATTTT. It is translated as CSAEAGGRTDTQYF.

The chain joins TRBV7-8 to TRBJ1-2; the D is unclear. CDR1 SGHVS and CDR2 FQNEAQ come from the germline V gene. The CDR3 covers 11 residues. The V end lost 4 bases, the J end lost 3 bases, and 3 bases lay between the germline ends. The CDR3 DNA sequence: TGTGCCAGCAGCTCGCACTATGGCTACACCTTC. This encodes CASSSHYGYTF.

The rearrangement uses TRBV12-3 or TRBV12-4 and TRBJ2-3; 11 bases match TRBD2. Losses at the gene ends were 8 bases for V and 7 bases for J; bases not matched to a gene: 5. This CDR3 is built from 13 residues. This CDR3 is CASCPSGGNTQYF. The DNA of the CDR3 is TGTGCCAGCTGCCCTAGCGGGGGGAATACGCAGTATTTT.

The chain employs TRBV11-3 and TRBJ2-7, with D hard to call. V was clipped by 5 bases and J by 6 bases, with 11 bases between them. The CDR3 has 12 residues. Germline-derived CDR1 and CDR2 are SGHNT and YENEEA. CDR3 loop: CASSTRSGEQYF. The DNA of the CDR3 is TGTGCCAGCAGCACCAGGTCGGGCGAGCAGTACTTC.

The V and J genes are TRBV12-3 or TRBV12-4 and TRBJ2-3; D is perhaps TRBD2 (7 bases). Trimming cost V 2 bases and J 6 bases, with 15 bases left between them. CDR3 size: 15 residues. CDR3 sequence reads: CASSLRGAVRDTQYF. For the CDR3, the DNA is TGTGCCAGCAGTTTACGGGGGGCCGTCAGGGATACGCAGTATTTT.

The chain combines TRBV20-1 with TRBJ2-1; D not resolved. Per the germline V gene, CDR1 is DFQATT and CDR2 is SNEGSKA (reference sequence). V gave up 3 bases and J gave up 0 bases, with 9 bases separating them. The CDR3 sequence is 14 residues long. CDR3 nucleotide sequence: TGCAGTGCTAGGGCATATCGCTCCTACAATGAGCAGTTCTTC. Its protein product is CSARAYRSYNEQFF.

The chain joins TRBV5-1 to TRBJ2-1; 11 bases are shared with TRBD2. J gave up 7 bases and V 4 bases, and 7 bases lay outside the gene matches. The CDR3 runs to 15 residues. Germline V lookup: CDR1 SGHRS, CDR2 YFSETQ. CDR3 nucleotides: TGCGCCAGCAGCCCGGGACTAGCGGTTAGGAATGAGCAGTTCTTC. It specifies CASSPGLAVRNEQFF. The variable domain in full, with the rest retrieved from reference TRBV5-1 and TRBJ2-1, is KAGVTQTPRYLIKTRGQQVTLSCSPISGHRSVSWYQQTPGQGLQFLFEYFSETQRNKGNFPGRFSGRQFSNSRSEMNVSTLELGDSALYLCASSPGLAVRNEQFFGPGTRLTVL.

This clonotype was counted between two and nine times. The chain couples TRBV12-3 or TRBV12-4 to TRBJ1-1, with D possibly matching TRBD1 (5 bases). The CDR3 sequence is 14 residues long. The V end was cut by 2 bases, the J end by 4 bases, with 11 bases between. CDR3 coding DNA: TGTGCCAGCAGTTTAAGTAGTGGGGGCACTGAAGCTTTCTTT. It translates to CASSLSSGGTEAFF.

The gene calls are TRBV6-2 or TRBV6-3 and TRBJ2-1; D is possibly TRBD1 (6 bases). Trimming took 7 bases from V and 2 from J, leaving 12 bases between them. This CDR3 spans 14 amino acids. The germline gives CDR1 MNHEY, CDR2 SVGEGT. CDR3 DNA sequence: TGTGCCAGCACTCGGGACAACCCCTACAATGAGCAGTTCTTC. Protein sequence: CASTRDNPYNEQFF.

The chain is built from TRBV6-5 and TRBJ2-1; D remains unclear. The V and J ends lost 8 bases and 8 bases respectively, with 13 bases between them. Germline CDR1 is MNHEY and CDR2 is SVGAGI. The CDR3 spans 12 residues. Written as DNA, the CDR3 is TGTGCCAGCTCCGGGTTTGGCGATGAGCAGTTCTTC. As protein: CASSGFGDEQFF.

This clonotype was counted only a few times. This chain joins TRBV5-1 and TRBJ2-4; D perhaps matches TRBD1 (6 bases). The CDR3 sequence is 18 residues long. Between the trimmed V and J ends, which lost 0 bases and 0 bases, there was a span of 16 bases. Germline-derived CDR1 and CDR2 are SGHRS and YFSETQ. DNA for the CDR3: TGCGCCAGCAGCTTGGGCAGGGGCCTTTTCCTAGCCAAAAACATTCAGTACTTC. Its protein product is CASSLGRGLFLAKNIQYF.

This clonotype was detected a few times. The CDR3 sequence: CASSPFSTGGENIQYF. The CDR3 DNA sequence: TGTGCCAGCTCACCATTTTCGACAGGGGGCGAAAACATTCAGTACTTC. The chain combines TRBV18 with TRBJ2-4, with 10 bases fitting TRBD1. Germline V gives CDR1 KGHSH, CDR2 LQKENI. Trimming cost V 2 bases and J 5 bases; bases outside gene matches: 6. The CDR3 totals 16 residues.

This clonotype was observed a few times. This sequence joins TRBV12-3 or TRBV12-4 and TRBJ1-2; no clear D. The CDR3 consists of 11 residues. V was cut by 3 bases and J by 7 bases, with 6 bases left in between. The CDR3 region has the DNA TGTGCCAGCAGTTTGGGCGCTGGCTACACCTTC. The encoded protein is CASSLGAGYTF.

The V call is TRBV6-4, the J call TRBJ2-4; 8 bases map to TRBD2. V lost 3 bases to trimming and J lost 9 bases; unmatched junction nucleotides: 4. CDR1 and CDR2 from the germline V gene are MRHNA and SNTAGT. CDR3 size: 13 residues. Here the CDR3 reads CASSESGGVIQYF. CDR3 DNA: TGTGCCAGCAGTGAATCGGGAGGGGTCATTCAGTACTTC.

The chain couples TRBV28 to TRBJ2-7, with D perhaps matching TRBD1 (6 bases). The CDR3 is 14 residues long. Per the germline V gene, CDR1 is MDHEN and CDR2 is SYDVKM. Trimming took off 4 bases at V and 3 bases at J, with 13 bases between the two ends. The CDR3 bases are TGTGCCAGCAGTTGGGGGCAGGGATACTACGAGCAGTACGTC. Amino acid sequence: CASSWGQGYYEQYV.

This clonotype has just a few counts. The chain uses TRBV28 and TRBJ2-7; possibly TRBD1 or TRBD2 for D (6 bases each). Per germline, CDR1 MDHEN and CDR2 SYDVKM. CDR3 length: 15 amino acids. V was clipped by 5 bases and J by 3 bases, with 17 bases between them. CDR3 bases: TGTGCCAGCAGTGTCAGAGGGGGGAGATACTACGAGCAGTACTTC. It is translated as CASSVRGGRYYEQYF.

V gene TRBV19 combines with J gene TRBJ2-7, with D possibly TRBD1 on 6 matching bases. The CDR3 loop spans 13 amino acids. Trimming left V 5 bases short and J 6 bases short, with 14 bases between. CDR1 and CDR2 from the germline V gene are LNHDA and SQIVND (reference sequence). The CDR3 is CASSVRQAAEQYF. The CDR3 coding sequence is TGTGCCAGTAGTGTTCGACAGGCCGCCGAGCAGTACTTC.

This rearrangement joins TRBV5-5 to TRBJ2-2; 13 bases are shared with TRBD2. Trimming cost V 1 base and J 6 bases; bases outside gene matches: 6. CDR1 is SGHKS, CDR2 YYEKEE, per germline (reference sequence). The CDR3 totals 17 residues. The CDR3 coding sequence is TGTGCCAGCAGCTTGAGACTAGCGGGGGGTGATCCCGGGGAGCTGTTTTTT. Residues: CASSLRLAGGDPGELFF.

The chain combines TRBV7-2 with TRBJ2-2, with 7 bases identical to TRBD2. CDR3 size: 16 residues. The V gene end was trimmed by 4 bases and the J gene end by 6 bases; junction bases not matched to a gene: 11. Germline values: CDR1 SGHTA, CDR2 FQGNSA. In DNA, the CDR3 is TGTGCCAGCAGCTCCGGTACGGGGGGTCCCCCCGGGGAGCTGTTTTTT. It is translated as CASSSGTGGPPGELFF.

The rearrangement joins TRBV5-6 to TRBJ1-1; TRBD1 might be the D (6 bases). CDR3 length: 17 residues. V was pared by 4 bases and J by 0 bases, with 19 bases between. Per germline, CDR1 SGHDT and CDR2 YYEEEE. This chain's CDR3 is CASSTGRDRFMNTEAFF. The CDR3 DNA reads TGTGCCAGCAGCACGGGAAGAGACAGGTTTATGAACACTGAAGCTTTCTTT.

This clonotype was observed a handful of times. This chain links TRBV20-1 with TRBJ2-7; 8 positions agree with TRBD2. There are 16 residues in the CDR3. The V gene's germline CDR1 is DFQATT and CDR2 SNEGSKA (reference sequence). V gave up 0 bases and J gave up 4 bases; unmatched junction bases: 11. This CDR3 reads CSARDPGGGNSYEQYF. The CDR3 coding sequence is TGCAGTGCTAGAGATCCTGGCGGGGGGAACTCGTACGAGCAGTACTTC.

Only a few counts were recorded for this clonotype. The V gene is TRBV6-5, the J gene TRBJ2-3, with D possibly TRBD2 on 5 matching bases. The V end lost 4 bases, the J end lost 10 bases, and 12 bases lay between the germline ends. The CDR3 consists of 12 residues. Germline CDR1 MNHEY, CDR2 SVGAGI. Here the CDR3 reads CASSSSSGAQYF. Here the CDR3 DNA reads TGTGCCAGCAGTTCCTCGTCCGGGGCGCAGTATTTT.